This T cell receptor (beta chain) was documented in a study of spatial heterogeneity in lung cancer. At the level of the study: Compared with alpha-chain sequences, beta-chain sequences were consistently detected in greater numbers. There were, on average, more than 9.5 raw-read appearances for each unique TCR and UMI combination.

As to time point: sample taken at primary tumor resection. In each case, whole RNA from tumor, nontumor lung or frozen PBMC was sequenced unsorted. Study results and limitations: Ubiquitous expanded tumor TCRs were seen in blood more at resection than at follow-up.

V dropped 10 bases and J dropped 6; count of bases not matched to a gene: 14. Germline CDR1 reads MNHEY; CDR2 reads SVGAGI. The CDR3 spans 15 residues. TCR cDNA molecules each had a unique molecular identifier. One entry per CDR3 protein results from TCRdb running MiXCR on the 5' RACE reads. This sample has just over 25,000 distinct CDR3 sequences, with 9.5% to 15% found just once. This clonotype occurred many times. What it recognizes is unknown. This chain links TRBV6-5 with TRBJ1-5, with 8 bases aligning to TRBD1. Sequencing was performed on PBMCs, taken at surgery. The sequence came from a female donor with early-stage non-small cell lung cancer. The CDR3 sequence is CANNGSWTGIQPQHF. The CDR3 DNA reads as TGTGCCAACAACGGGAGTTGGACAGGGATTCAGCCCCAGCATTTT.